The 6 T cell receptor beta chains presented below share a single source sample, sequenced in a study of CD8 T cells in Susac syndrome (dated by TCRdb to the late 2010s). The library was prepared using the immunoSEQ multiplex PCR assay. RNA was extracted with the RNeasy kit and roughly 0.5 to 1 ug was reverse transcribed using random hexamers. TCRdb passed the public sequencing reads through fastp at Q25 and MiXCR, retaining productive beta sequences. Every distinct CDR3 protein forms one entry, paired with its most common genes and DNA. This sample lists about 300,000 distinct CDR3 sequences; about 90% were detected once. The ten largest clonotypes hold around 0.07% of the sample. Sequencing was carried out using CD4+ T cells from PBMCs. Source of these receptors: a human donor with multiple sclerosis.

For the CDR3, the DNA is TGCAGCGTTGCCCGGGAGGGGGTAGCGGACACTGAAGCTTTCTTT. Protein sequence: CSVAREGVADTEAFF. J is TRBJ1-1 and V is TRBV29-1; possible D gene TRBD1, 6 bases. The CDR3 loop spans 15 amino acids. Trimming cost V 4 bases and J 3 bases, with 18 bases left between them. The V gene's germline CDR1 is SQVTM and CDR2 ANQGSEA. Based on the CDR3 plus reference TRBV29-1 and TRBJ1-1, the full variable domain is SAVISQKPSRDICQRGTSLTIQCQVDSQVTMMFWYRQQPGQSLTLIATANQGSEATYESGFVIDKFPISRPNLTFSTLTVSNMSPEDSSIYLCSVAREGVADTEAFFGQGTRLTVV.

The rearrangement links TRBV5-1 to TRBJ1-4; maybe TRBD1 (5 bases). Germline CDR1 and CDR2: SGHRS and YFSETQ. Trimming took off 0 bases at V and 11 bases at J, with 20 bases between the two ends. CDR3 length: 16 amino acids. The CDR3 reads CASSLEARAAPAKLFF. The CDR3, as DNA: TGCGCCAGCAGCTTGGAGGCCAGGGCGGCACCGGCCAAACTGTTTTTT.

This clonotype came up once. This chain connects TRBV9 to TRBJ2-1; D may match TRBD1 or TRBD2 (5 bases each). Germline V gene data show CDR1 as SGDLS and CDR2 as YYNGEE. The CDR3 length is 18 residues. The V end was cut by 3 bases, the J end by 0 bases, with 19 bases between. CDR3 sequence: CASSGSSVAGGSYNEQFF. The CDR3 nucleotides read TGTGCCAGCAGCGGGTCGAGTGTAGCTGGGGGCTCCTACAATGAGCAGTTCTTC.

The rearrangement links TRBV7-9 to TRBJ1-5; no reliable D call. The V gene lost 2 bases and the J gene lost 0 bases, with 5 bases spanning the gap. This CDR3 has 14 residues. Germline V lookup: CDR1 SEHNR, CDR2 FQNEAQ (reference sequence). The CDR3 region is CASSLSNSNQPQHF. The CDR3 DNA is TGTGCCAGCAGCTTATCTAATAGCAATCAGCCCCAGCATTTT.

The chain couples TRBV29-1 to TRBJ1-2; tentatively, D is TRBD1 (6 bases). V dropped 7 bases and J dropped 4 bases, with 16 bases sitting between them. Germline V gives CDR1 SQVTM, CDR2 ANQGSEA. The CDR3 contains 13 residues. The CDR3 DNA is TGCAGCGGGAACAGGGAAGGGGGCTATGGCTACACCTTC. Amino acids: CSGNREGGYGYTF.

The gene calls are TRBV27 and TRBJ1-2; D is perhaps TRBD1 (5 bases). The germline CDR1 and CDR2 sequences are MNHEY and SMNVEV (reference sequence). The CDR3 consists of 14 residues. V lost 6 bases to trimming and J lost 0 bases, with 11 bases between them. The chain's CDR3 is CASRPQGSNYGYTF. The CDR3 bases are TGTGCCAGCAGACCCCAGGGTTCTAACTATGGCTACACCTTC.